The clone carrying this T cell receptor beta chain has ten or more counts. Its antigen is currently unknown. These data are taken from a study of Graves' ophthalmopathy and Graves' hyperthyroidism. Looking at the study overall: Upon initial diagnosis and before any treatment, peripheral blood was collected.

The hyperthyroidism patients had a new diagnosis of under 2 months' duration and were aged 18 to 65. TCR beta CDR3 regions were amplified from RNA transcripts. The workflow started with a first-round RT-PCR run with HTBI primers and then moved on to a second-round multiplex PCR. MiXCR, run by TCRdb on the multiplex PCR reads, gives a single entry per CDR3 protein. The sample yields hundreds of thousands of distinct CDR3 sequences, roughly 21% seen once. Broader study findings: In blood, most expanded thyroid clonotypes above 0.001 frequency were also detected.

This CDR3 contains 14 residues. Unmatched junction bases numbered 6, after V lost 5 bases and J lost 5 bases. The rearrangement links TRBV12-3 or TRBV12-4 to TRBJ1-1; 9 bases are a match to TRBD1. The sequence was collected from a woman aged 18-29 years with stable Graves' hyperthyroidism. The sequenced sample consisted of peripheral blood. CDR3 DNA: TGTGCCAGCAGTCCCGGGACAGGGACGACTGAAGCTTTCTTT. Residues: CASSPGTGTTEAFF.